Presented here are 18 T cell receptor beta chains from one specimen sequenced in a study of blood T cell repertoires in COVID-19. Assay: immunoSEQ multiplex PCR; the TCRdb copy retains only in-frame clones and omits some. The table includes roughly 320,000 clones, around 84% detected once. The sample consisted of peripheral blood. All receptors derive from a man aged 65-85 years with acute or convalescent COVID-19.

This chain joins TRBV9 and TRBJ2-2; 7 bases map to TRBD1. After removal of 4 bases from V and 2 bases from J, the junction contained 5 bases not matched to a gene. The CDR3 has 15 amino acids. Germline V lookup: CDR1 SGDLS, CDR2 YYNGEE. The DNA for the CDR3 is TGTGCCAGCAGCCCAGGGACAGACAACACCGGGGAGCTGTTTTTT. This codes for CASSPGTDNTGELFF.

The genes are TRBV7-2 and TRBJ2-1, with TRBD2 matching over 10 bases. CDR3 length: 16 amino acids. V dropped 0 bases and J dropped 7; count of bases not matched to a gene: 6. Germline assignment: CDR1 SGHTA and CDR2 FQGNSA. The CDR3 sequence is CASSLAPTSGANEQFF. In nucleotides, the CDR3 is TGTGCCAGCAGCTTAGCGCCTACTAGCGGGGCGAATGAGCAGTTCTTC. The complete variable domain, with remaining parts taken from reference TRBV7-2 and TRBJ2-1, reads GAGVSQSPSNKVTEKGKDVELRCDPISGHTALYWYRQSLGQGLEFLIYFQGNSAPDKSGLPSDRFSAERTGGSVSTLTIQRTQQEDSAVYLCASSLAPTSGANEQFFGPGTRLTVL.

In nucleotides, the CDR3 is TGTGCCAGCAGTCCACCTTGGGGACTAGTAGGTTCCGTGGAGCTGTTTTTT. This encodes CASSPPWGLVGSVELFF. This sequence joins TRBV27 and TRBJ2-2; 8 bases line up with TRBD2. The ends lost 5 bases at V and 10 bases at J; junction bases unmatched: 18. The CDR3 has 17 amino acids. CDR1 and CDR2 (germline): MNHEY, SMNVEV (reference sequence).

V is TRBV6-6 and J is TRBJ2-2, with a weak D call TRBD1 (6 bases). The V gene lost 5 bases and the J gene lost 6 bases, with 16 bases spanning the gap. CDR3 length: 15 residues. Germline-derived CDR1 and CDR2 are MNHNY and SVGAGI (reference sequence). In DNA form, the CDR3 reads TGTGCCAGCAGTAACCCTCAGGGGCGCGCCGGGGAGCTGTTTTTT. Its translation: CASSNPQGRAGELFF.

V is TRBV5-1 and J is TRBJ2-5; 7 bases match TRBD1. The CDR3 is made up of 16 amino acids. V lost 0 bases and J lost 0; bases outside the gene matches: 5. Germline V gene data show CDR1 as SGHRS and CDR2 as YFSETQ. The CDR3, as DNA: TGCGCCAGCAGCTTGGGCTCGACAGGGTACCAAGAGACCCAGTACTTC. Protein: CASSLGSTGYQETQYF.

The chain joins TRBV7-9 to TRBJ2-5; 13 bases line up with TRBD2. CDR1 SEHNR and CDR2 FQNEAQ come from the germline V gene (reference sequence). Losses at the gene ends were 5 bases for V and 5 bases for J; bases not matched to a gene: 8. This CDR3 spans 16 amino acids. CDR3 loop: CASSTTSGRAGETQYF. The CDR3 nucleotides are TGTGCCAGCAGCACCACTAGCGGGAGGGCCGGTGAGACCCAGTACTTC.

The chain joins TRBV28 to TRBJ1-5, with D perhaps TRBD1 (5 bases). The CDR3 has 16 residues. Trimming stripped 5 bases from V and 2 bases from J, with 16 bases between. The germline V gene has CDR1 MDHEN and CDR2 SYDVKM. CDR3 sequence: CASSGRTRGGNQPQHF. The CDR3 DNA reads as TGTGCCAGCAGTGGACGGACTAGGGGAGGCAATCAGCCCCAGCATTTT.

J is TRBJ1-2 and V is TRBV29-1, with TRBD1 matching 12 bases. Losses at the gene ends were 4 bases for V and 7 bases for J; bases not matched to a gene: 4. The CDR3 is made up of 13 amino acids. Germline loops: CDR1 SQVTM, CDR2 ANQGSEA. CDR3 nucleotides: TGCAGCGTTGCTGGGACAGGGGGCGGTGGCTACACCTTC. It codes for CSVAGTGGGGYTF.

This sequence joins TRBV24-1 and TRBJ2-3, with TRBD2 matching 12 bases. The CDR3 sequence is 17 residues long. The trim removed 4 bases at V and 2 bases at J, leaving 6 bases unmatched. Germline V gives CDR1 KGHDR, CDR2 SFDVKD. The CDR3 here is CATSDPASGGVTDTQYF. CDR3 in DNA: TGTGCCACCAGTGACCCCGCTAGCGGGGGGGTCACAGATACGCAGTATTTT.

This clone was counted only a few times. The chain couples TRBV7-9 to TRBJ1-6; perhaps TRBD1 as D (5 bases). The CDR3 runs to 14 residues. Trimming cost V 9 bases and J 7 bases, with 16 bases left between them. Looked up from germline, CDR1 is SEHNR and CDR2 is FQNEAQ (reference sequence). The DNA of the CDR3 is TGTGCCAGTACCGGGCAGGGATACAATTCACCCCTCCACTTT. The encoded protein is CASTGQGYNSPLHF.

This rearrangement joins TRBV6-5 to TRBJ1-2, with 7 bases matching TRBD1. The CDR3 sequence is 13 residues long. V dropped 6 bases and J dropped 8; count of bases not matched to a gene: 9. Germline V gives CDR1 MNHEY, CDR2 SVGAGI. The CDR3: CASRPGQVPGYTF. The CDR3 bases are TGTGCCAGCAGACCCGGACAGGTCCCGGGCTACACCTTC.

The V and J genes are TRBV10-3 and TRBJ2-7; TRBD2 agrees at 7 bases. Germline values: CDR1 ENHRY, CDR2 SYGVKD. The CDR3 runs 14 residues. The V segment lost 10 bases and the J segment 11 bases; nucleotides outside the gene matches: 20. The CDR3 region is CATGGFGSEKIEYF. The CDR3 nucleotides are TGTGCCACGGGGGGATTCGGGTCCGAGAAAATTGAGTACTTC.

In DNA, the CDR3 is TGCAGCTCCCCCTCGGGACTAGCGGGGGGACAAGAGACCCAGTACTTC. Its translation is CSSPSGLAGGQETQYF. The V call is TRBV29-1, the J call TRBJ2-5, with TRBD2 identical over 15 bases. The V gene's germline CDR1 is SQVTM and CDR2 ANQGSEA. The CDR3 spans 16 residues. J gave up 2 bases and V 8 bases, and 9 bases lay outside the gene matches.

A note on this clone: At one end, the junction sequence differs from germline, possibly due to a read error. This rearrangement joins TRBV3-1 (or the pseudogene TRBV3-2) to TRBJ2-1; weak D call: TRBD2 (6 bases). Germline V gives CDR1 LGHDT, CDR2 YNNKEL (reference sequence). CDR3 length: 16 residues. The DNA of the CDR3 is TGTGCCAGCACCCAAGATTTGACTAGTGTACGGAATGAGCAGTTCTTC. It encodes CASTQDLTSVRNEQFF.

V gene TRBV4-1 combines with J gene TRBJ2-1; possibly TRBD2 for D (6 bases). From germline, CDR1 is MGHRA and CDR2 YSYEKL. This CDR3 spans 13 amino acids. V lost 11 bases to trimming and J lost 10 bases, with 21 bases between them. The CDR3 DNA sequence: TGCGCCGTAACGGGCGGGATAACGTGCGAGCAGTTCTTC. This sequence encodes CAVTGGITCEQFF.

The gene calls are TRBV7-8 and TRBJ1-5; the D gene is possibly TRBD1 (6 bases). Germline CDR1 SGHVS, CDR2 FQNEAQ. The ends were cut back, 0 bases at V and 6 bases at J, with 12 bases in the middle. The CDR3 loop spans 15 amino acids. The DNA for the CDR3 is TGTGCCAGCAGCTTAGCGAGGGGGTACGGTCAGCCCCAGCATTTT. This translates into CASSLARGYGQPQHF.

Turning to this clone: This sample includes further DNA sequences coding for the same CDR3. The V gene is TRBV2, the J gene TRBJ2-1; maybe TRBD2 (6 bases). V lost 4 bases to trimming and J lost 6 bases, with 13 bases between them. The CDR3 consists of 14 residues. In germline, CDR1 is SNHLY, CDR2 FYNNEI. The CDR3 coding sequence is TGTGCCAGCAGTGTCGCACTAGCCCTCAATGAGCAGTTCTTC. Its translation: CASSVALALNEQFF.

The chain uses TRBV7-9 and TRBJ2-3; D unclear. The CDR3 length is 12 residues. Deletions cut 4 bases from V and 8 bases from J, with 10 bases between. CDR1 and CDR2 from the germline V gene are SEHNR and FQNEAQ (reference sequence). Written as DNA, the CDR3 is TGTGCCAGCAGCTCCGACCGAGGTACGCAGTATTTT. Its protein is CASSSDRGTQYF.